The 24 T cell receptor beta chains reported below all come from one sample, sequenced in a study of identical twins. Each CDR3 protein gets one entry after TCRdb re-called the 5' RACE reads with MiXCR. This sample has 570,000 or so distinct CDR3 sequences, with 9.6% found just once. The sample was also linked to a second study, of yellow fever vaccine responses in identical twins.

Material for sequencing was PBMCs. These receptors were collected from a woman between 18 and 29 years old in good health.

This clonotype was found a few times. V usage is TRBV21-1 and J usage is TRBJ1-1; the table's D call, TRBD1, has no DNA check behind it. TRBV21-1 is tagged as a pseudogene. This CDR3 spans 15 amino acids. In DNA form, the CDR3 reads TGTGCCAGCAGCAAATGCCCAGTTTGGGCGACTGAAGCTTTCTTT. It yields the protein CASSKCPVWATEAFF.

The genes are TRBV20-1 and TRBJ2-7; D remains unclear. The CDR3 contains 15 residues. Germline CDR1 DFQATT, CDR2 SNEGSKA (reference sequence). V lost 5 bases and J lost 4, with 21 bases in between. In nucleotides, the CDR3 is TGCAGTGCTCTACCGCCAAGGACCCATAGGTACGAGCAGTACTTC. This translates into CSALPPRTHRYEQYF.

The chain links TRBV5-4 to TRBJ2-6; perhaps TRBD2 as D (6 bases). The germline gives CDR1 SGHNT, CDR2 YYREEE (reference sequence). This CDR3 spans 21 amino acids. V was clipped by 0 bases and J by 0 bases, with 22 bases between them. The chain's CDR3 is CASSLGGDVFADVSGANVLTF. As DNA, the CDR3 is TGTGCCAGCAGCTTGGGGGGGGATGTCTTTGCAGACGTCTCTGGGGCCAACGTCCTGACTTTC.

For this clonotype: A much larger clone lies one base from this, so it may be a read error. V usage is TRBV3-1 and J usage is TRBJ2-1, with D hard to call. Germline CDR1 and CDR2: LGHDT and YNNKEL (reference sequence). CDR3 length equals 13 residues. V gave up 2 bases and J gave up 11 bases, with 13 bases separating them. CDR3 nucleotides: TGTGCCAGCAGCCAACGGATAAGCGATCAGCAGTTCTTC. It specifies CASSQRISDQQFF.

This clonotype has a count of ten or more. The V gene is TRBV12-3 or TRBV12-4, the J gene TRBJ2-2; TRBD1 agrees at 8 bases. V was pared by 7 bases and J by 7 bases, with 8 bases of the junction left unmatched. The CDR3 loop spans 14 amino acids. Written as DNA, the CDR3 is TGTGCCAGCACCAACAGGGGGACCGTCGGGGAGCTGTTTTTT. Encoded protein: CASTNRGTVGELFF.

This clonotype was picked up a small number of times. The CDR3 DNA follows: TGTGCCAGCAGCCAATTACCGGGACTAGCGGGACTAAGCTCCTACGAGCAGTACTTC. It specifies CASSQLPGLAGLSSYEQYF. The rearrangement links TRBV4-2 to TRBJ2-7; 13 bases are a match to TRBD2. In germline, CDR1 is LGHNA, CDR2 YNFKEQ. The junction had 10 bases not matched to a gene; V was cut back by 2 bases and J by 0 bases. This CDR3 region has 19 residues.

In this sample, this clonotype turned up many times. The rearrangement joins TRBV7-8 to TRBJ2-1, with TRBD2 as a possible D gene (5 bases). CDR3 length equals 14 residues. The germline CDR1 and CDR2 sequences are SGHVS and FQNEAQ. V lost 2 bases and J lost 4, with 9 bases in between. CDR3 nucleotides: TGTGCCAGCAGCTTACTAGCTGATTACAATGAGCAGTTCTTC. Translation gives CASSLLADYNEQFF.

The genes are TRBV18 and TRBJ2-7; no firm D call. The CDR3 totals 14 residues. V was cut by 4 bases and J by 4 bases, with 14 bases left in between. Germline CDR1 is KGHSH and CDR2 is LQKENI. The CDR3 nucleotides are TGTGCCAGCTCACAAAACGGCGTTTATTACGAGCAGTACTTC. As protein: CASSQNGVYYEQYF.

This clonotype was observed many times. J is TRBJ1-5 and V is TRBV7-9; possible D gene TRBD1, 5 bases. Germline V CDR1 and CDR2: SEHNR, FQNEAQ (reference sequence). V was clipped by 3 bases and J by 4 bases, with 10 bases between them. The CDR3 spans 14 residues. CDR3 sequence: CASSFQGDNQPQHF. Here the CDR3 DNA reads TGTGCCAGCAGCTTTCAGGGCGATAATCAGCCCCAGCATTTT.

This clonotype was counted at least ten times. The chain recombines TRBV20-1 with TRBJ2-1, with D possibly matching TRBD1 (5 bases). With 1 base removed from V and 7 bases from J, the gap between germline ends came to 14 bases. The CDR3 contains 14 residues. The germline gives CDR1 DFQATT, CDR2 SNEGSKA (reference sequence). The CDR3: CSARAGAGENEQFF. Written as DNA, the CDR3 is TGCAGTGCTAGAGCTGGGGCCGGAGAAAATGAGCAGTTCTTC.

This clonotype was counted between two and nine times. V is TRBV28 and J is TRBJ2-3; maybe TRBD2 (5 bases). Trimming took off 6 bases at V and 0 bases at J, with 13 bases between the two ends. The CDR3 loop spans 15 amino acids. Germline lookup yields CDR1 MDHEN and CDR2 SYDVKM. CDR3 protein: CASRLGSRSTDTQYF. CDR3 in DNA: TGTGCCAGCAGACTAGGGTCCAGGAGCACAGATACGCAGTATTTT.

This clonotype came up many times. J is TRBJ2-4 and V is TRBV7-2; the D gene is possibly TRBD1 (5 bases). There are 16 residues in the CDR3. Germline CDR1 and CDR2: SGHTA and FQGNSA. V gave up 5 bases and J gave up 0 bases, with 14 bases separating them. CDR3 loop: CASSPQTVLAKNIQYF. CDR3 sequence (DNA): TGTGCCAGCAGCCCCCAGACAGTACTAGCCAAAAACATTCAGTACTTC. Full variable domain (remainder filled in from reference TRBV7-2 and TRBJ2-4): GAGVSQSPSNKVTEKGKDVELRCDPISGHTALYWYRQSLGQGLEFLIYFQGNSAPDKSGLPSDRFSAERTGGSVSTLTIQRTQQEDSAVYLCASSPQTVLAKNIQYFGAGTRLSVL.

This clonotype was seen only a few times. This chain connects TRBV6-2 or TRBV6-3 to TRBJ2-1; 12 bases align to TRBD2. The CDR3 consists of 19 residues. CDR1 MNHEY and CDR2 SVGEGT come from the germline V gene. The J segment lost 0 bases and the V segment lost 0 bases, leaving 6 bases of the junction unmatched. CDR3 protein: CASSYSRTSGVSSYNEQFF. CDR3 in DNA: TGTGCCAGCAGTTACTCTAGGACTAGCGGGGTTAGCTCCTACAATGAGCAGTTCTTC.

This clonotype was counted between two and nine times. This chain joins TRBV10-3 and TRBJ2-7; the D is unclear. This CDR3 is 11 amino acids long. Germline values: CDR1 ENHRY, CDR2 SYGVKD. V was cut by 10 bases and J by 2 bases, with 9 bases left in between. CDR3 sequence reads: CATLAAYEQYF. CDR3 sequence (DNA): TGTGCCACCCTGGCAGCCTACGAGCAGTACTTC.

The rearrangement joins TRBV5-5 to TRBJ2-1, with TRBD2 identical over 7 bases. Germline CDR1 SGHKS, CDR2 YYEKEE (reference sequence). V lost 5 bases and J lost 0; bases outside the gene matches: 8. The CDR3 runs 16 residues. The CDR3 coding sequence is TGTGCCAGCAGTTCACATGGGGGGGGCTCCTACAATGAGCAGTTCTTC. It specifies CASSSHGGGSYNEQFF.

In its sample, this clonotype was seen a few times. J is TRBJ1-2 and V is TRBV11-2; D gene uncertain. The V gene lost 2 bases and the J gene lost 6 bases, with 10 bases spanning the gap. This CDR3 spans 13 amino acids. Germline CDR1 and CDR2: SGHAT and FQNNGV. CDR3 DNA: TGTGCCAGCAGCTTAAATCCTGAGGATGGCTACACCTTC. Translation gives CASSLNPEDGYTF. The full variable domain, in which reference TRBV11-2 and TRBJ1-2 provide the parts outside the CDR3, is EAGVAQSPRYKIIEKRQSVAFWCNPISGHATLYWYQQILGQGPKLLIQFQNNGVVDDSQLPKDRFSAERLKGVDSTLKIQPAKLEDSAVYLCASSLNPEDGYTFGSGTRLTVV.

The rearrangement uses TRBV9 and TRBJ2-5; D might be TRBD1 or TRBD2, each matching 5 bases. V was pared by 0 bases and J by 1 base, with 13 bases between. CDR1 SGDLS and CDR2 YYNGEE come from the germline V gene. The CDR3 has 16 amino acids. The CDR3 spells CASSVVGQGPQETQYF. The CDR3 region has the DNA TGTGCCAGCAGCGTAGTTGGGCAGGGACCCCAAGAGACCCAGTACTTC.

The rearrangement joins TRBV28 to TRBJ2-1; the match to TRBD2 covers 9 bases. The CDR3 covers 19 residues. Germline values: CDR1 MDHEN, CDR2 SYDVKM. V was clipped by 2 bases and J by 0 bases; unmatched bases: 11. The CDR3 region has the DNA TGTGCCAGCAGTTTAAGGGCAAGGCTAGCGGGAACCTCCTACAATGAGCAGTTCTTC. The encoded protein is CASSLRARLAGTSYNEQFF.

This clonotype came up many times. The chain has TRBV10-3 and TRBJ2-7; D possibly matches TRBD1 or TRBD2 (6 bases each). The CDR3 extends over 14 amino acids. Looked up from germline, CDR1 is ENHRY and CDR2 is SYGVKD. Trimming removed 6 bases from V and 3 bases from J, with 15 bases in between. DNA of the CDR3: TGTGCCATCAGCGGGGGCCCGTTCGACTACGAGCAGTACTTC. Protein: CAISGGPFDYEQYF.

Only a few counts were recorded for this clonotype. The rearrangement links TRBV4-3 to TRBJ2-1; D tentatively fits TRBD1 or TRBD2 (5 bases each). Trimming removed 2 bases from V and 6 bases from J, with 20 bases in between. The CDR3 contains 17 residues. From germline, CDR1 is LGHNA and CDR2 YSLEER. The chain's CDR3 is CASSQTAGAGYFNEQFF. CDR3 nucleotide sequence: TGCGCCAGCAGCCAAACCGCCGGGGCAGGGTATTTCAATGAGCAGTTCTTC.

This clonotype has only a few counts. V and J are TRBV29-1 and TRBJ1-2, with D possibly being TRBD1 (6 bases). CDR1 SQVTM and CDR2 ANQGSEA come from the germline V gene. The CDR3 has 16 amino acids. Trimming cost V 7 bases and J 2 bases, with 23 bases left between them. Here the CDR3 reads CSAETGRGGRNYGYTF. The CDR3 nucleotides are TGCAGCGCCGAGACAGGCCGGGGCGGTCGGAACTATGGCTACACCTTC. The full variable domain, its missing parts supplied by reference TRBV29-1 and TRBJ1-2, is SAVISQKPSRDICQRGTSLTIQCQVDSQVTMMFWYRQQPGQSLTLIATANQGSEATYESGFVIDKFPISRPNLTFSTLTVSNMSPEDSSIYLCSAETGRGGRNYGYTFGSGTRLTVV.

CDR3 DNA sequence: TGTGCCACCAGTGATACCGGGACAGAGAGAAACTACAATGAGCAGTTCTTC. Amino acid sequence: CATSDTGTERNYNEQFF. This chain connects TRBV24-1 to TRBJ2-1; 7 bases fit TRBD1. J gave up 3 bases and V 3 bases, and 10 bases lay outside the gene matches. The germline V gene has CDR1 KGHDR and CDR2 SFDVKD. The length of the CDR3 is 17 residues.

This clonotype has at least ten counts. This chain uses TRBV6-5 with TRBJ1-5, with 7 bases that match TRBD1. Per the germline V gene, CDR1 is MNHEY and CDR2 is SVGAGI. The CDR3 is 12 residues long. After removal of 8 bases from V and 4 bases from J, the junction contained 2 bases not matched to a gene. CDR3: CASRQGNQPQHF. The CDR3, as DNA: TGTGCCAGCCGACAGGGAAATCAGCCCCAGCATTTT.

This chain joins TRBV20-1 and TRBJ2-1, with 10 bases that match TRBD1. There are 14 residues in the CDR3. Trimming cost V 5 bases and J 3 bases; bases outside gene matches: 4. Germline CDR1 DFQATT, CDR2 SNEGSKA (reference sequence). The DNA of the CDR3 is TGCAGTGCTCTGGGACAGGGGAACTACAATGAGCAGTTCTTC. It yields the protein CSALGQGNYNEQFF.